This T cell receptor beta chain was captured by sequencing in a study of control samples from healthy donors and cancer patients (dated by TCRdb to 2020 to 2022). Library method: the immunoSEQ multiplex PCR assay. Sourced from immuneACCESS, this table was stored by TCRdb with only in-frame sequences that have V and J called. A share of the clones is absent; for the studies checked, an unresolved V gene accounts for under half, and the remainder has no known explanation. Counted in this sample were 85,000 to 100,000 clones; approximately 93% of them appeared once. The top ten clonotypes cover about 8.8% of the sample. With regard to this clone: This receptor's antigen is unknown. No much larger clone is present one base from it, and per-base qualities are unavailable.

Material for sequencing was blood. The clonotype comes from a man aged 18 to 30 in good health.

At the DNA level, the sequence is TGTGCCAGCAGCTTAGAGCAGGAGACAGGGTTCACAGATACGCAGTATTTT. This translates into CASSLEQETGFTDTQYF. Recombination linked TRBV7-6 to TRBJ2-3, and TRBD1 aligns with 7 junction nucleotides. The CDR3 runs 17 amino acids, cysteine and phenylalanine included. Only CDR3 DNA is held: 51 bases, read in frame from base 1. In the germline V gene, CDR1 corresponds to SGHVS and CDR2 to FNYEAQ. V ends up 1 base short and J 2 bases short, with an unmatched junction base count of 9.